This entry lists 23 T cell receptor beta chains sequenced from one sample in a study of graft-versus-host responses after intestinal transplantation. The repertoire was sequenced with immunoSEQ multiplex PCR; TCRdb's copy has only in-frame clones and lacks some. This table has tens of thousands of clones, 82% appearing once. Antigen specificity for these receptors is unknown. Material: unstimulated CD8+ T cells sorted from spleen or lymph node cells, obtained before transplant. Source of these receptors: a human donor who was the organ donor for an intestinal transplant.

This sequence joins TRBV15 and TRBJ2-7, with TRBD1 identical over 8 bases. The germline gives CDR1 LNHNV, CDR2 YYDKDF (reference sequence). CDR3 length: 14 amino acids. J gave up 5 bases and V 4 bases, and 7 bases lay outside the gene matches. CDR3 bases: TGTGCCACCAGCACCGGACAGGGTTTCAACGAGCAGTACTTC. This translates into CATSTGQGFNEQYF. Based on the CDR3 plus reference TRBV15 and TRBJ2-7, the full variable domain is DAMVIQNPRYQVTQFGKPVTLSCSQTLNHNVMYWYQQKSSQAPKLLFHYYDKDFNNEADTPDNFQSRRPNTSFCFLDIRSPGLGDTAMYLCATSTGQGFNEQYFGPGTRLTVT.

This clone was seen just once. The chain links TRBV5-8 to TRBJ1-4; no clear D gene. The CDR3 has 15 residues. Deletions cut 1 base from V and 3 bases from J, with 10 bases between. The germline V gene has CDR1 SGHTS and CDR2 YDEGEE. This CDR3 is CASSLKRTANEKLFF. The CDR3 coding sequence is TGTGCCAGCAGCTTGAAAAGGACGGCTAATGAAAAACTGTTTTTT. Full variable domain (rest looked up from reference TRBV5-8 and TRBJ1-4): EAGVTQSPTHLIKTRGQQATLRCSPISGHTSVYWYQQALGLGLQFLLWYDEGEERNRGNFPPRFSGRQFPNYSSELNVNALELEDSALYLCASSLKRTANEKLFFGSGTQLSVL.

The V gene is TRBV30, the J gene TRBJ1-2, with 9 bases lining up with TRBD1. The germline V gene has CDR1 GTSNPN and CDR2 SVGIG (reference sequence). Germline trimming cut 2 bases from V and 2 bases from J; bases unmatched to any gene: 6. This CDR3 contains 15 residues. Written as DNA, the CDR3 is TGTGCCTGGAGTTCACCCGGGACAGGGAACTATGGCTACACCTTC. Amino acid sequence: CAWSSPGTGNYGYTF.

The rearrangement uses TRBV27 and TRBJ2-7; 7 positions match TRBD1. The CDR3 totals 13 residues. Germline V CDR1 and CDR2: MNHEY, SMNVEV (reference sequence). V was pared by 4 bases and J by 2 bases, with 2 bases of the junction left unmatched. This CDR3 reads CASSSGQTYEQYF. Written as DNA, the CDR3 is TGTGCCAGCAGTTCGGGACAGACCTACGAGCAGTACTTC.

The chain recombines TRBV5-1 with TRBJ1-3, with 8 bases aligning to TRBD1. The CDR3 contains 14 residues. With 4 bases clipped from V and 4 bases from J, the junction kept 4 bases outside the gene matches. From germline, CDR1 is SGHRS and CDR2 YFSETQ. In DNA form, the CDR3 reads TGCGCCAGCAGCGCCGGACAGGGAGGAAACACCATATATTTT. This translates into CASSAGQGGNTIYF.

This clone was recorded a few times. This chain connects TRBV23-1 to TRBJ2-7; TRBD1 matches at 7 bases. TRBV23-1 is an ORF for which the function is uncertain. The CDR3 contains 16 residues. Unmatched junction bases numbered 11, after V lost 3 bases and J lost 3 bases. The CDR3 reads CASSHGGSGGFYEQYF. The CDR3 nucleotides read TGCGCCAGCAGTCACGGCGGGTCAGGGGGTTTCTACGAGCAGTACTTC.

The V call is TRBV2, the J call TRBJ2-1; TRBD2 matches 14 bases. CDR3 length equals 18 residues. The V and J ends lost 7 bases and 8 bases, in that order; junction bases with no gene match: 16. The germline V gene has CDR1 SNHLY and CDR2 FYNNEI. The CDR3 loop reads CASTLRTPGLAGVYEQFF. As DNA, the CDR3 is TGTGCCAGCACCCTACGAACCCCGGGACTAGCGGGAGTTTATGAGCAGTTCTTC.

J is TRBJ1-2 and V is TRBV4-1, with D possibly matching TRBD1 (6 bases). Germline loops: CDR1 MGHRA, CDR2 YSYEKL. V lost 0 bases and J lost 8, with 13 bases in between. The CDR3 sequence is 14 residues long. The CDR3 bases are TGCGCCAGCAGCCAAGAGGGAGGCAGGGGCGGCTACACCTTC. Its translation: CASSQEGGRGGYTF.

The chain recombines TRBV11-2 with TRBJ2-2, with a possible D match to TRBD1 (6 bases). The CDR3 length is 13 residues. Per the germline V gene, CDR1 is SGHAT and CDR2 is FQNNGV. The V and J ends lost 2 bases and 6 bases respectively, with 7 bases between them. The CDR3: CASSLNRAGELFF. CDR3 coding DNA: TGTGCCAGCAGCTTAAACAGGGCCGGGGAGCTGTTTTTT. The whole variable domain, filled in from reference TRBV11-2 and TRBJ2-2, reads EAGVAQSPRYKIIEKRQSVAFWCNPISGHATLYWYQQILGQGPKLLIQFQNNGVVDDSQLPKDRFSAERLKGVDSTLKIQPAKLEDSAVYLCASSLNRAGELFFGEGSRLTVL.

The chain has TRBV10-3 and TRBJ2-5, with D perhaps assigned TRBD1 or TRBD2 (5 bases each). V was shortened by 0 bases and J by 3 bases, with 11 bases between the two germline ends. The CDR3 is made up of 15 amino acids. Germline loops: CDR1 ENHRY, CDR2 SYGVKD. The CDR3 reads CAISESYGAEETQYF. CDR3 nucleotides: TGTGCCATCAGTGAGTCGTACGGGGCCGAAGAGACCCAGTACTTC.

The CDR3 region has the DNA TGTGCCAGCCGTGGCGGTTCCTACGAGCAGTACTTC. Translation: CASRGGSYEQYF. The gene calls are TRBV27 and TRBJ2-7, with D unresolved. Trimming left V 8 bases short and J 1 base short, with 9 bases between. Germline CDR1 reads MNHEY; CDR2 reads SMNVEV (reference sequence). The CDR3 is 12 residues long.

CDR3 sequence: CAWRSGSNTEAFF. The CDR3 region has the DNA TGTGCCTGGAGATCGGGGTCGAACACTGAAGCTTTCTTT. V is TRBV30 and J is TRBJ1-1; D call uncertain. V lost 3 bases to trimming and J lost 1 base, with 9 bases between them. This CDR3 spans 13 amino acids. Germline lookup yields CDR1 GTSNPN and CDR2 SVGIG (reference sequence).

The chain uses TRBV19 and TRBJ1-1; 8 bases are a match to TRBD1. V gave up 3 bases and J gave up 3 bases; unmatched junction bases: 3. Germline V gene lookup returns CDR1 LNHDA and CDR2 SQIVND (reference sequence). This CDR3 contains 14 residues. CDR3 DNA: TGTGCCAGTAGTATGGGGACAGGCTACACTGAAGCTTTCTTT. As protein: CASSMGTGYTEAFF.

V is TRBV2 and J is TRBJ2-2, with TRBD2 matching 8 bases. The CDR3 runs 15 residues. The germline V gene encodes CDR1 SNHLY and CDR2 FYNNEI. With 4 bases clipped from V and 4 bases from J, the junction kept 5 bases outside the gene matches. The CDR3 sequence is CASSAGGPRTGELFF. The CDR3 bases are TGTGCCAGCAGTGCGGGGGGGCCCCGCACCGGGGAGCTGTTTTTT.

The V gene is TRBV29-1, the J gene TRBJ2-3; TRBD2 matches 7 bases. J was trimmed by 3 bases and V by 4 bases; bases with no gene match: 7. This CDR3 is 14 amino acids long. CDR1 is SQVTM and CDR2 is ANQGSEA in the germline V gene. The CDR3 bases are TGCAGCGTTGGCCCGAAGCGGGGTACAGATACGCAGTATTTT. It codes for CSVGPKRGTDTQYF.

This chain uses TRBV15 with TRBJ1-3; D possibly corresponds to TRBD1 (5 bases). The CDR3 runs 13 residues. Trimming shortened V by 8 bases and J by 0 bases, and 8 bases separated the two germline ends. Germline assignment: CDR1 LNHNV and CDR2 YYDKDF (reference sequence). The CDR3 here is CATGGISGNTIYF. The CDR3 nucleotides are TGTGCCACCGGGGGGATCTCTGGAAACACCATATATTTT. The full variable domain, with the rest looked up from reference TRBV15 and TRBJ1-3, is DAMVIQNPRYQVTQFGKPVTLSCSQTLNHNVMYWYQQKSSQAPKLLFHYYDKDFNNEADTPDNFQSRRPNTSFCFLDIRSPGLGDTAMYLCATGGISGNTIYFGEGSWLTVV.

This clone turned up a few times. The J gene is TRBJ2-7, the V gene TRBV27, with TRBD2 matching over 15 bases. The CDR3 is 16 residues long. CDR1 is MNHEY and CDR2 is SMNVEV in the germline V gene (reference sequence). Trimming at V came to 5 bases and at J to 4 bases, leaving 6 bases not matched to a gene. CDR3 sequence reads: CASSLGLAGGPYEQYF. For the CDR3, the DNA is TGTGCCAGCAGTCTCGGACTAGCGGGGGGGCCTTACGAGCAGTACTTC.

The rearrangement joins TRBV19 to TRBJ1-5, with 9 bases fitting TRBD1. J gave up 1 base and V 3 bases, and 1 base lay outside the gene matches. CDR3 length equals 15 residues. Per the germline V gene, CDR1 is LNHDA and CDR2 is SQIVND (reference sequence). Here the CDR3 reads CASSMDRGSNQPQHF. The CDR3 DNA sequence: TGTGCCAGTAGTATGGACAGGGGAAGCAATCAGCCCCAGCATTTT.

V usage is TRBV6-4 and J usage is TRBJ2-7, with D maybe TRBD1 (6 bases). The CDR3 consists of 16 residues. Germline V gives CDR1 MRHNA, CDR2 SNTAGT. The V end was cut by 9 bases, the J end by 2 bases, with 23 bases between. The CDR3 DNA reads as TGTGCCAGGAGAAGCGTTGGGACAAGGGGACCCTACGAGCAGTACTTC. It codes for CARRSVGTRGPYEQYF.

For the CDR3, the DNA is TGTGCCAGCAGCTGGACAGGGGAAGAGACCCAGTACTTC. As protein: CASSWTGEETQYF. The chain has TRBV6-5 and TRBJ2-5; TRBD1 matches at 9 bases. Germline lookup yields CDR1 MNHEY and CDR2 SVGAGI. This CDR3 comprises 13 residues. The ends lost 6 bases at V and 3 bases at J; junction bases unmatched: 2.

This clone was counted once. The chain combines TRBV30 with TRBJ2-7; D gene uncertain. The CDR3 extends over 11 amino acids. Trimming pared 2 bases from V and 7 bases from J, leaving 9 bases between. Germline CDR1 reads GTSNPN; CDR2 reads SVGIG (reference sequence). The CDR3 protein is CAWSLGQEQYF. The CDR3 DNA is TGTGCCTGGAGTCTGGGTCAGGAGCAGTACTTC. Supplemented by reference TRBV30 and TRBJ2-7, the full variable domain reads SQTIHQWPATLVQPVGSPLSLECTVEGTSNPNLYWYRQAAGRGLQLLFYSVGIGQISSEVPQNLSASRPQDRQFILSSKKLLLSDSGFYLCAWSLGQEQYFGPGTRLTVT.

The V and J genes are TRBV2 and TRBJ2-7, with D perhaps matching TRBD1 (5 bases). CDR3 size: 14 residues. Germline V lookup: CDR1 SNHLY, CDR2 FYNNEI. Trimming cost V 6 bases and J 7 bases, with 19 bases left between them. The CDR3 loop reads CASRSLQGKREQYF. CDR3 coding DNA: TGTGCCAGCAGGAGCCTCCAGGGAAAACGGGAGCAGTACTTC.

The chain carries TRBV10-3 and TRBJ1-5; 9 nucleotides agree with TRBD1. The CDR3 length is 14 residues. V was pared by 4 bases and J by 3 bases, with 1 base of the junction left unmatched. The germline CDR1 and CDR2 sequences are ENHRY and SYGVKD. The CDR3 region is CAISGTGANQPQHF. The CDR3, as DNA: TGTGCCATCAGTGGGACAGGGGCCAATCAGCCCCAGCATTTT.